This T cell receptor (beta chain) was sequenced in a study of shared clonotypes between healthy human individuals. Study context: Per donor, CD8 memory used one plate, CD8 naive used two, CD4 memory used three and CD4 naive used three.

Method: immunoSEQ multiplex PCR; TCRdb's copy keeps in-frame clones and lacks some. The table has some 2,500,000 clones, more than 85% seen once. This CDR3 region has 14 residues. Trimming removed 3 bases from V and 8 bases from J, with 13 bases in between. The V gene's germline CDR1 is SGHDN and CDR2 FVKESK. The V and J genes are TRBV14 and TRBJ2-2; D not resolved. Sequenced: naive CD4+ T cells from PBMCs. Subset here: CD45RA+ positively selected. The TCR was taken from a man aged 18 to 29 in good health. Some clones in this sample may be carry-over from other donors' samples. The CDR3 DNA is TGTGCCAGCAGCCAGGACCCCCGGGCAGGGGAGCTGTTTTTT. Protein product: CASSQDPRAGELFF. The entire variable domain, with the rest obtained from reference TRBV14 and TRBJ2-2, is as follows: EAGVTQFPSHSVIEKGQTVTLRCDPISGHDNLYWYRRVMGKEIKFLLHFVKESKQDESGMPNNRFLAERTGGTYSTLKVQPAELEDSGVYFCASSQDPRAGELFFGEGSRLTVL.